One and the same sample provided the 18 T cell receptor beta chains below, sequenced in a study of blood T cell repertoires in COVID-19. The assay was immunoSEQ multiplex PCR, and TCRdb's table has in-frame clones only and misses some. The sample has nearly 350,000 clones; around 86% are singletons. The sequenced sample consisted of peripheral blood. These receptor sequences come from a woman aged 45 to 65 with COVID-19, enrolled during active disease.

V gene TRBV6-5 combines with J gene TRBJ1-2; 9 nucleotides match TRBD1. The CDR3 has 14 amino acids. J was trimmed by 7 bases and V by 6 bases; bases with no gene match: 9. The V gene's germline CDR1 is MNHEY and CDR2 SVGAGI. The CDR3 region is CASRPPGQGRGYTF. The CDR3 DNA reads TGTGCCAGCAGGCCCCCGGGACAGGGTCGTGGCTACACCTTC.

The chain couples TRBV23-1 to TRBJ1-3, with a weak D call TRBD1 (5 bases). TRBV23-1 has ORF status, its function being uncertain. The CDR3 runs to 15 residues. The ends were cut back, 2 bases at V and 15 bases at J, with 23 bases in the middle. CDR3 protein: CASSQRDFRSTGKYF. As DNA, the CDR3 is TGCGCCAGCAGTCAAAGGGACTTCCGATCGACGGGAAAATATTTT.

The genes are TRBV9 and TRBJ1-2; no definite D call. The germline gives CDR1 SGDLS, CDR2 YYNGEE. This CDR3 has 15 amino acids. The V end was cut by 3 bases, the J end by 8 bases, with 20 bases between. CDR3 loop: CASSALPDGIRGYTF. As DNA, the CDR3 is TGTGCCAGCAGCGCCCTTCCGGACGGGATCCGGGGCTACACCTTC.

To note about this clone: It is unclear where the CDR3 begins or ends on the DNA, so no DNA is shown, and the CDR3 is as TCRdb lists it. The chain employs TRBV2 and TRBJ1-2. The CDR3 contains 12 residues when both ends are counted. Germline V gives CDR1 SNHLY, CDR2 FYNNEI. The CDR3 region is CASRARVAGGTF.

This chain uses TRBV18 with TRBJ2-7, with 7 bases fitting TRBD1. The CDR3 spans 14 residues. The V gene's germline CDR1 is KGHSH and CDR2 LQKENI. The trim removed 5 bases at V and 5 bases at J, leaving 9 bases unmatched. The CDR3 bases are TGTGCCAGCTCATCTTCCACAGGGGATCACGAGCAGTACTTC. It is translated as CASSSSTGDHEQYF.

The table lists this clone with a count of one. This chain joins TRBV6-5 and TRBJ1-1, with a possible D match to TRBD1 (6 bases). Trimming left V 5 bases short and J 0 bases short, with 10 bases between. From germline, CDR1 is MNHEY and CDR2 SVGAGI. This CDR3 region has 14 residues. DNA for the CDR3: TGTGCCAGCAGTCGGACAGATCTGAACACTGAAGCTTTCTTT. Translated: CASSRTDLNTEAFF.

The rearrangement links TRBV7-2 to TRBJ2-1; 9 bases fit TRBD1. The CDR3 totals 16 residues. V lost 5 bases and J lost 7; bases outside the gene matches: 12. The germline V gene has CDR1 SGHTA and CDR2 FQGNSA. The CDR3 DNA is TGTGCCAGCAGCACTCAACCGGGACAGGGCATGAATGAGCAGTTCTTC. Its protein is CASSTQPGQGMNEQFF.

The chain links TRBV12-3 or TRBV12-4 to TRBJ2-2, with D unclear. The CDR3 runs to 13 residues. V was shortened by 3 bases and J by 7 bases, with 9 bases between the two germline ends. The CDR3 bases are TGTGCCAGCAGTTTGGGCGAAAACGGGGAGCTGTTTTTT. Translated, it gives CASSLGENGELFF.

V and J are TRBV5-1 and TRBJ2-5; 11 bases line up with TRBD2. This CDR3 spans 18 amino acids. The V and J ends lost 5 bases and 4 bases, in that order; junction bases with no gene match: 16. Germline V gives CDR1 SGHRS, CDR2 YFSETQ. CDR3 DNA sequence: TGCGCCAGCAGTCTTATAGCGGGAGGGCCGGGTCGTGGAGAGACCCAGTACTTC. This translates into CASSLIAGGPGRGETQYF.

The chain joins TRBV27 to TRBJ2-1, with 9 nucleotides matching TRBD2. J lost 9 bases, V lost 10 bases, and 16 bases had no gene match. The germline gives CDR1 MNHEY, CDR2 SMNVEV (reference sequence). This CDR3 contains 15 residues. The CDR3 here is CATTPLAGEGSEQFF. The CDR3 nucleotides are TGTGCCACCACCCCCTTAGCGGGAGAGGGTTCTGAGCAGTTCTTC.

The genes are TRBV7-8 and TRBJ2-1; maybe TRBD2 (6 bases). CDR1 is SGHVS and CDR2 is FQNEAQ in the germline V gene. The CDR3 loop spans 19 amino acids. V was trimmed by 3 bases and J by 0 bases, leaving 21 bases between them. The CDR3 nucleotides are TGTGCCAGCAGCTTTTCGGCTATGATAGCGGATAGCTCCTACAATGAGCAGTTCTTC. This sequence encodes CASSFSAMIADSSYNEQFF.

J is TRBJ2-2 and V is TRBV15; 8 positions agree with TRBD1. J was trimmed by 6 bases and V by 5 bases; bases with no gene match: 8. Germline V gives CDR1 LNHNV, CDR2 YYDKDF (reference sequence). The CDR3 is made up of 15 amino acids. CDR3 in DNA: TGTGCCACCAGCCCCTGGCAGGGGGCGGCCGGGGAGCTGTTTTTT. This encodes CATSPWQGAAGELFF.

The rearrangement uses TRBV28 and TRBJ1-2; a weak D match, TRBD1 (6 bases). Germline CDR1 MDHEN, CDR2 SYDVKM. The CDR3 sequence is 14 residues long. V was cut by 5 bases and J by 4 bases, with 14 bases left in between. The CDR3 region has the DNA TGTGCCAGCAGTCCCTTGGACAGTATCTATGGCTACACCTTC. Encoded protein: CASSPLDSIYGYTF.

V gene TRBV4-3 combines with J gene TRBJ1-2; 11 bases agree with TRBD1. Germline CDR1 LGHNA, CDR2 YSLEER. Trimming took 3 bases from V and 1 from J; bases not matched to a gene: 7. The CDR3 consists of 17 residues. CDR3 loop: CASSHEDRGRVNYGYTF. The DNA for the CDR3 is TGCGCCAGCAGCCATGAGGACAGGGGGCGGGTTAACTATGGCTACACCTTC.

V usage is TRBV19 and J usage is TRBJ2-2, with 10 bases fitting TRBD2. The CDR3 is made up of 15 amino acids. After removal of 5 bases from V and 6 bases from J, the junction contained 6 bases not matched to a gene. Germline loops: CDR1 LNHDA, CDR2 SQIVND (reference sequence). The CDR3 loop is CASSPLAGISGELFF. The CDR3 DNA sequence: TGTGCCAGTAGTCCACTAGCGGGAATCTCCGGGGAGCTGTTTTTT.

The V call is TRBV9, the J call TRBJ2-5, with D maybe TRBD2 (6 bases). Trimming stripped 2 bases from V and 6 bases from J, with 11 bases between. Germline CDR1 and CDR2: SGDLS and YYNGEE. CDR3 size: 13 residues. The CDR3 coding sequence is TGTGCCAGCAGCGTGGGGGGAGGAAAGACCCAGTACTTC. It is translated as CASSVGGGKTQYF. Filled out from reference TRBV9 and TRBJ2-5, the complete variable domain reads DSGVTQTPKHLITATGQRVTLRCSPRSGDLSVYWYQQSLDQGLQFLIQYYNGEERAKGNILERFSAQQFPDLHSELNLSSLELGDSALYFCASSVGGGKTQYFGPGTRLLVL.

CDR3 DNA: TGTGCCAGCAGCTTCGGCGGGAGCTTCGGCACAGATACGCAGTATTTT. Translated: CASSFGGSFGTDTQYF. The chain carries TRBV11-3 and TRBJ2-3; TRBD2 matches at 7 bases. This CDR3 region has 16 residues. V was pared by 3 bases and J by 1 base, with 7 bases of the junction left unmatched. Germline V gives CDR1 SGHNT, CDR2 YENEEA.

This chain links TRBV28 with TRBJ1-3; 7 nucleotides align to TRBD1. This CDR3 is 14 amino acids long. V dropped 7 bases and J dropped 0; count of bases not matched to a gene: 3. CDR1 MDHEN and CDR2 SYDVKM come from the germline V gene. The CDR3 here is CASKGQHSGNTIYF. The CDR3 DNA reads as TGTGCCAGCAAGGGACAGCACTCTGGAAACACCATATATTTT.